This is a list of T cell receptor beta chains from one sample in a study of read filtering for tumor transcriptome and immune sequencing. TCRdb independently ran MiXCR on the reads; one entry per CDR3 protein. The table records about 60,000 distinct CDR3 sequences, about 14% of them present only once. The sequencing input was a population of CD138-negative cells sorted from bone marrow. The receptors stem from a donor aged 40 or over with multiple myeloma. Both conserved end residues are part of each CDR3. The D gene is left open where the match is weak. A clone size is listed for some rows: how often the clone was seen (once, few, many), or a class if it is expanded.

CDR3nt: TGTGCCAGCAGTCGACTAGCGGAGAGGTACGAGCAGTACTTC; CDR3aa: CASSRLAERYEQYF; v_gene: TRBV9; j_gene: TRBJ2-7; d_gene: TRBD2; abundance: many
CDR3nt: TGTGCCAGCAGTGCCGGGACGGTTTACAAGCAGTACTTC; CDR3aa: CASSAGTVYKQYF; v_gene: TRBV25-1; j_gene: TRBJ2-7; d_gene: -; abundance: many
CDR3nt: TGTGCCAGCACCCTGGGGCTCGAAAAGGCTGAAGCTTTCTTT; CDR3aa: CASTLGLEKAEAFF; v_gene: TRBV12-3/TRBV12-4; j_gene: TRBJ1-1; d_gene: -; abundance: many
CDR3nt: TGTGCCACCAGGGGGAGTCGGAATCAGCCCCAGCATTTT; CDR3aa: CATRGSRNQPQHF; v_gene: TRBV24-1; j_gene: TRBJ1-5; d_gene: -; abundance: many
CDR3nt: TGTGCCAGCAGGCTCGCCGGACGGGAAGGGGCCAACGCCCTGACTTTC; CDR3aa: CASRLAGREGANALTF; v_gene: TRBV11-2; j_gene: TRBJ2-6; d_gene: -; abundance: -
CDR3nt: TGCGCCAGCAGCTTGGGACAGGTACAACTTTCTGGGGCCAACGTCCTGACTTTC; CDR3aa: CASSLGQVQLSGANVLTF; v_gene: TRBV5-1; j_gene: TRBJ2-6; d_gene: -; abundance: many
CDR3nt: TGTGCCACTCCCGCGGGGGTTAGCACAGATACGCAGTATTTT; CDR3aa: CATPAGVSTDTQYF; v_gene: TRBV6-1; j_gene: TRBJ2-3; d_gene: TRBD2; abundance: few
CDR3nt: TGTGCCAGCAGCTTAATGACTTTGTTGCATGAGCAGTTCTTC; CDR3aa: CASSLMTLLHEQFF; v_gene: TRBV7-2; j_gene: TRBJ2-1; d_gene: -; abundance: many
CDR3nt: TGTGCCAGCAGTTTAACACAGGTGAACACTGAAGCTTTCTTT; CDR3aa: CASSLTQVNTEAFF; v_gene: TRBV28; j_gene: TRBJ1-1; d_gene: -; abundance: few
CDR3nt: TGTGCCAGCAGGGACGGGTCCAATCAGCCCCAGCATTTT; CDR3aa: CASRDGSNQPQHF; v_gene: TRBV2; j_gene: TRBJ1-5; d_gene: -; abundance: many
CDR3nt: TGTGCCACCCAAACGGACAGGGTGGGAGAGACCCAGTACTTC; CDR3aa: CATQTDRVGETQYF; v_gene: TRBV28; j_gene: TRBJ2-5; d_gene: TRBD1; abundance: many
CDR3nt: TGTGCCAGCAGTCCAAAGCGGAGGGTATCCTACAATGAGCAGTTCTTC; CDR3aa: CASSPKRRVSYNEQFF; v_gene: TRBV12-3/TRBV12-4; j_gene: TRBJ2-1; d_gene: -; abundance: many
CDR3nt: TGTGCCATCAGTCCCAAAGGGAACACTGAAGCTTTCTTT; CDR3aa: CAISPKGNTEAFF; v_gene: TRBV10-3; j_gene: TRBJ1-1; d_gene: -; abundance: many
CDR3nt: TGCGCCAGCAGCTACACCGGGACAGGGGTCGAAGCTTTCTTT; CDR3aa: CASSYTGTGVEAFF; v_gene: TRBV5-1; j_gene: TRBJ1-1; d_gene: TRBD1; abundance: many
CDR3nt: TGTGCCAGCAGTCGTCGGATCCCCTCCTACGAGCAGTACTTC; CDR3aa: CASSRRIPSYEQYF; v_gene: TRBV6-2/TRBV6-3; j_gene: TRBJ2-7; d_gene: -; abundance: many
CDR3nt: TGCGCCAGCACTAGCGGGGGGATGAATGAGCAGTTCTTC; CDR3aa: CASTSGGMNEQFF; v_gene: TRBV10-2; j_gene: TRBJ2-1; d_gene: TRBD2; abundance: many
CDR3nt: TGCAGCGCTGATGGGGGTATGGATACTGAAGCTTTCTTT; CDR3aa: CSADGGMDTEAFF; v_gene: TRBV29-1; j_gene: TRBJ1-1; d_gene: -; abundance: many
CDR3nt: TGTGCCAGCAGTTTATCGAATAGCGGGAGGGCCTTAACCGGGGAGCTGTTTTTT; CDR3aa: CASSLSNSGRALTGELFF; v_gene: TRBV27; j_gene: TRBJ2-2; d_gene: TRBD2; abundance: -
CDR3nt: TGTGCCAGCAGCGGACTAGCGGAGAGTACGTCAACCCGCTCCTACGAGCAGTACTTC; CDR3aa: CASSGLAESTSTRSYEQYF; v_gene: TRBV21-1; j_gene: TRBJ2-7; d_gene: -; abundance: -
CDR3nt: TGTGCCATCCTGGGACAGGCCAATGAGCAGTTCTTC; CDR3aa: CAILGQANEQFF; v_gene: TRBV10-3; j_gene: TRBJ2-1; d_gene: TRBD1; abundance: many
CDR3nt: TGCAGTGCTAGAGATCCGGCTAGCGGGAGGCAGGGCGGGGAGCTGTTTTTT; CDR3aa: CSARDPASGRQGGELFF; v_gene: TRBV20-1; j_gene: TRBJ2-2; d_gene: TRBD2; abundance: many
CDR3nt: TGCAGCGCAGAAGGCCCTGACGACTACGAGCAGTACTTC; CDR3aa: CSAEGPDDYEQYF; v_gene: TRBV29-1; j_gene: TRBJ2-7; d_gene: -; abundance: many
CDR3nt: TGTGCCAGCGCCGGACAGGGGGCGATCGGGGATGAGCAGTTCTTC; CDR3aa: CASAGQGAIGDEQFF; v_gene: TRBV2; j_gene: TRBJ2-1; d_gene: TRBD1; abundance: -
CDR3nt: TGTGCCAGCAGCTTAAATCTAGAGTTGGGACAGGGAAAAAACATTCAGTACTTC; CDR3aa: CASSLNLELGQGKNIQYF; v_gene: TRBV7-8; j_gene: TRBJ2-4; d_gene: TRBD1; abundance: many
CDR3nt: TGCGCCACCCGGAAAGCGGTCTCCTACGAGCAGTACTTC; CDR3aa: CATRKAVSYEQYF; v_gene: TRBV10-2; j_gene: TRBJ2-7; d_gene: -; abundance: many
CDR3nt: TGCAGCGCCTGGGGGGGCCAAGGAGAGACCCAGTACTTC; CDR3aa: CSAWGGQGETQYF; v_gene: TRBV29-1; j_gene: TRBJ2-5; d_gene: -; abundance: many
CDR3nt: TGCAGCGTTGAAGATTCTAGCGAGGAACAAGAGACCCAGTACTTC; CDR3aa: CSVEDSSEEQETQYF; v_gene: TRBV29-1; j_gene: TRBJ2-5; d_gene: -; abundance: many
CDR3nt: TGTGCCACCAGCAGAGATCTTGAGGGGCAGCTCGAGCAGTACTTC; CDR3aa: CATSRDLEGQLEQYF; v_gene: TRBV15; j_gene: TRBJ2-7; d_gene: -; abundance: many
CDR3nt: TGTGCCAGCAGCTTACGGGCAGCGAACACTGAAGCTTTCTTT; CDR3aa: CASSLRAANTEAFF; v_gene: TRBV11-2; j_gene: TRBJ1-1; d_gene: -; abundance: -
CDR3nt: TGCAGTGCTAAAGACCGGTATGAGCAGTTCTTC; CDR3aa: CSAKDRYEQFF; v_gene: TRBV20-1; j_gene: TRBJ2-1; d_gene: -; abundance: many
CDR3nt: TGTGCCAGCAGTTATGGAGACTTTAGCGGGACCGAGACCCAGTACTTC; CDR3aa: CASSYGDFSGTETQYF; v_gene: TRBV6-5; j_gene: TRBJ2-5; d_gene: TRBD2; abundance: -
CDR3nt: TGCAGCGGTGGACAGTTGAACACTGAAGCTTTCTTT; CDR3aa: CSGGQLNTEAFF; v_gene: TRBV29-1; j_gene: TRBJ1-1; d_gene: -; abundance: few
CDR3nt: TGCAGCGGATCGTGGACAGGCGATTATAGCAATCAGCCCCAGCATTTT; CDR3aa: CSGSWTGDYSNQPQHF; v_gene: TRBV29-1; j_gene: TRBJ1-5; d_gene: TRBD1; abundance: -
CDR3nt: TGTGCCAGCAGTTACTCCCCGGTCGGGACCGGGGAGCTGTTTTTT; CDR3aa: CASSYSPVGTGELFF; v_gene: TRBV6-2/TRBV6-3; j_gene: TRBJ2-2; d_gene: -; abundance: -
CDR3nt: TGCGCCATCAGCTTGGTGGGGCCTTCCTACGAGCAGTACTTC; CDR3aa: CAISLVGPSYEQYF; v_gene: TRBV5-1; j_gene: TRBJ2-7; d_gene: -; abundance: few
CDR3nt: TGTGCTAGTGGTCCGGGTGTAGGAGCTCGTGCTTTGGACTTC; CDR3aa: CASGPGVGARALDF; v_gene: TRBV12-5; j_gene: TRBJ2-4; d_gene: -; abundance: -
CDR3nt: TGTGCCAGCAGCGTAGTGGGGGGAGTCGGAGCCGGGGAGCTGTTTTTT; CDR3aa: CASSVVGGVGAGELFF; v_gene: TRBV9; j_gene: TRBJ2-2; d_gene: -; abundance: -
CDR3nt: TGTGCCAGTAGCCCGACAGGACGCTATGGCTACACCTTC; CDR3aa: CASSPTGRYGYTF; v_gene: TRBV19; j_gene: TRBJ1-2; d_gene: -; abundance: many
CDR3nt: TGTGCCAGTAGTATTGGTGGGACAGGGAGCTACGAGCAGTACTTC; CDR3aa: CASSIGGTGSYEQYF; v_gene: TRBV19; j_gene: TRBJ2-7; d_gene: TRBD1; abundance: many
CDR3nt: TGTGCCAGCAGCACGGACAGGGGGCGCTTTGGCTACACCTTC; CDR3aa: CASSTDRGRFGYTF; v_gene: TRBV2; j_gene: TRBJ1-2; d_gene: TRBD1; abundance: -
CDR3nt: TGTGCCAGCAGCCAAGAACTGAATTTGGGGTCTAACACCGGGGAGCTGTTTTTT; CDR3aa: CASSQELNLGSNTGELFF; v_gene: TRBV14; j_gene: TRBJ2-2; d_gene: -; abundance: many
CDR3nt: TGCAGCGTTGACCAGGGACAGTTCTACAATGAGCAGTTCTTC; CDR3aa: CSVDQGQFYNEQFF; v_gene: TRBV29-1; j_gene: TRBJ2-1; d_gene: TRBD1; abundance: many
CDR3nt: TGCGCCAGCAGCTCGCAGACAGGGCCCCAAGAGACCCAGTACTTC; CDR3aa: CASSSQTGPQETQYF; v_gene: TRBV5-1; j_gene: TRBJ2-5; d_gene: TRBD1; abundance: few
CDR3nt: TGTGCCAGCAGTTACTCGAGTGGGGGGAGAGGTGAGCAGTTCTTC; CDR3aa: CASSYSSGGRGEQFF; v_gene: TRBV6-5; j_gene: TRBJ2-1; d_gene: -; abundance: many
CDR3nt: TGTGCCAGTAGTATCGCCGGGACAGGGGTGTACAATGAGCAGTTCTTC; CDR3aa: CASSIAGTGVYNEQFF; v_gene: TRBV19; j_gene: TRBJ2-1; d_gene: TRBD1; abundance: many
CDR3nt: TGCAGTGCTAGAGATCTGGGCGGGGTGGTCCAGTACTTC; CDR3aa: CSARDLGGVVQYF; v_gene: TRBV20-1; j_gene: TRBJ2-5; d_gene: -; abundance: -
CDR3nt: TGTGCCAGCAGCTTAGCATGGGGCAGGGGGCGAAGCAATGAGCAGTTCTTC; CDR3aa: CASSLAWGRGRSNEQFF; v_gene: TRBV7-9; j_gene: TRBJ2-1; d_gene: TRBD1; abundance: many
CDR3nt: TGTGCCAGCAGTCCATCCGGACTAGCGGCCTACAATGAGCAGTTCTTC; CDR3aa: CASSPSGLAAYNEQFF; v_gene: TRBV14; j_gene: TRBJ2-1; d_gene: TRBD2; abundance: many
CDR3nt: TGTGCCAGCAGTTACACCGATGGGCTCAGGTCCTACAATGAGCAGTTCTTC; CDR3aa: CASSYTDGLRSYNEQFF; v_gene: TRBV6-2/TRBV6-3; j_gene: TRBJ2-1; d_gene: -; abundance: many
CDR3nt: TGTGCCAGCGGCGGGCTGAACACCGGGGAGCTGTTTTTT; CDR3aa: CASGGLNTGELFF; v_gene: TRBV28; j_gene: TRBJ2-2; d_gene: -; abundance: many
CDR3nt: TGTGCCAGCAGTTTGGTTCCCCAGGCCTACGAGCAGTACTTC; CDR3aa: CASSLVPQAYEQYF; v_gene: TRBV27; j_gene: TRBJ2-7; d_gene: -; abundance: many
CDR3nt: TGTGCCAGCAGTTTTCTTGGGACACCAATGAACACTGAAGCTTTCTTT; CDR3aa: CASSFLGTPMNTEAFF; v_gene: TRBV27; j_gene: TRBJ1-1; d_gene: -; abundance: many
CDR3nt: TGTGCCAGCAGCGTAGTTACAGGGGGCACTGAAGCTTTCTTT; CDR3aa: CASSVVTGGTEAFF; v_gene: TRBV9; j_gene: TRBJ1-1; d_gene: TRBD1; abundance: many
CDR3nt: TGCGGCGTTGAACCTGGGACTAGCGGGGGCTACGAGCAGTACTTC; CDR3aa: CGVEPGTSGGYEQYF; v_gene: TRBV29-1; j_gene: TRBJ2-7; d_gene: TRBD2; abundance: -
CDR3nt: TGTGCCACCAGCAGAGCAGCGGGGGGGTCCTACAATGAGCAGTTCTTC; CDR3aa: CATSRAAGGSYNEQFF; v_gene: TRBV15; j_gene: TRBJ2-1; d_gene: TRBD2; abundance: many